Listed here are 25 T cell receptor beta chains from one sample, sequenced in a study of blood T cell repertoires in COVID-19. Clones were read by immunoSEQ multiplex PCR, and TCRdb kept only the in-frame ones, dropping some. The table lists approximately 190,000 clones, 88% of them singletons. The sequenced sample was peripheral blood. These receptors all stem from a man in his sixties or seventies with active or convalescent COVID-19.

This clone was seen just once. The J gene is TRBJ2-7, the V gene TRBV28; a weak D match, TRBD1 (5 bases). Germline CDR1 reads MDHEN; CDR2 reads SYDVKM. V was trimmed by 10 bases and J by 0 bases, leaving 13 bases between them. This CDR3 has 13 amino acids. In DNA, the CDR3 is TGTGCCACCGCAGGGTTCACCTCCTACGAGCAGTACTTC. The encoded protein is CATAGFTSYEQYF.

This clone was seen only once. This chain links TRBV5-1 with TRBJ2-3; possible D gene TRBD1, 6 bases. Germline V lookup: CDR1 SGHRS, CDR2 YFSETQ. The germline V and J ends were trimmed by 2 bases and 5 bases, with 18 bases remaining between them. CDR3 length: 16 amino acids. The CDR3 DNA is TGCGCCAGCAGCTTAAGGTTGGCAGGGGTTGGAGATACGCAGTATTTT. Amino acids: CASSLRLAGVGDTQYF. The entire variable domain, with the rest obtained from reference TRBV5-1 and TRBJ2-3, is as follows: KAGVTQTPRYLIKTRGQQVTLSCSPISGHRSVSWYQQTPGQGLQFLFEYFSETQRNKGNFPGRFSGRQFSNSRSEMNVSTLELGDSALYLCASSLRLAGVGDTQYFGPGTRLTVL.

The gene calls are TRBV18 and TRBJ1-2; TRBD1 matches 7 bases. This CDR3 comprises 15 residues. J gave up 2 bases and V 5 bases, and 8 bases lay outside the gene matches. CDR1 KGHSH and CDR2 LQKENI come from the germline V gene. Written as DNA, the CDR3 is TGTGCCAGCTCAAGGGGGACAGAGATCAACTATGGCTACACCTTC. This codes for CASSRGTEINYGYTF.

The CDR3 region is CATSREEGHLSAAFF. CDR3 in DNA: TGTGCCACCAGCAGAGAGGAAGGACACCTGTCTGCAGCTTTCTTT. The chain employs TRBV15 and TRBJ1-1; D possibly corresponds to TRBD1 (5 bases). V lost 0 bases, J lost 10 bases, and 18 bases lay in between. Germline V lookup: CDR1 LNHNV, CDR2 YYDKDF (reference sequence). CDR3 length equals 15 residues. Together with reference TRBV15 and TRBJ1-1, the CDR3 gives the full variable domain: DAMVIQNPRYQVTQFGKPVTLSCSQTLNHNVMYWYQQKSSQAPKLLFHYYDKDFNNEADTPDNFQSRRPNTSFCFLDIRSPGLGDTAMYLCATSREEGHLSAAFFGQGTRLTVV.

The V gene is TRBV28, the J gene TRBJ2-3, with D possibly TRBD2 on 7 matching bases. This CDR3 spans 17 amino acids. In germline, CDR1 is MDHEN, CDR2 SYDVKM. The V end was cut by 10 bases, the J end by 5 bases, with 28 bases between. The CDR3 is CATGPNLFGGGGDTQYF. CDR3 nucleotide sequence: TGTGCCACCGGACCGAACCTATTCGGGGGAGGGGGAGATACGCAGTATTTT.

The chain employs TRBV6-2 or TRBV6-3 and TRBJ2-1; TRBD1 matches 8 bases. Trimming at V came to 6 bases and at J to 4 bases, leaving 5 bases not matched to a gene. The CDR3 spans 14 residues. Germline CDR1 MNHEY, CDR2 SVGEGT. CDR3 bases: TGTGCCAGCAGCCTCAGACAGGGGTACAATGAGCAGTTCTTC. This sequence encodes CASSLRQGYNEQFF.

V usage is TRBV21-1 and J usage is TRBJ1-1; the D call in the table, TRBD1, was not verified against the DNA. TRBV21-1 counts as a pseudogene. The CDR3 extends over 14 amino acids. CDR3 in amino acids: CASPPSDEGAEAFF. In DNA, the CDR3 is TGTGCCAGCCCCCCGTCGGATGAGGGGGCTGAAGCTTTCTTT.

The chain combines TRBV9 with TRBJ1-3; D uncertain. V lost 0 bases to trimming and J lost 4 bases, with 17 bases between them. The CDR3 loop spans 17 amino acids. Germline V gives CDR1 SGDLS, CDR2 YYNGEE. CDR3 sequence: CASSVGGHSSKGNTIYF. As DNA, the CDR3 is TGTGCCAGCAGCGTAGGTGGTCACAGTTCCAAGGGAAACACCATATATTTT. Looking up the rest from reference TRBV9 and TRBJ1-3 gives the full variable domain: DSGVTQTPKHLITATGQRVTLRCSPRSGDLSVYWYQQSLDQGLQFLIQYYNGEERAKGNILERFSAQQFPDLHSELNLSSLELGDSALYFCASSVGGHSSKGNTIYFGEGSWLTVV.

V gene TRBV4-3 combines with J gene TRBJ2-3; TRBD2 matches 10 bases. The V segment lost 2 bases and the J segment 4 bases; nucleotides outside the gene matches: 6. The CDR3 is 16 residues long. Germline V gene lookup returns CDR1 LGHNA and CDR2 YSLEER. The CDR3 DNA is TGCGCCAGCAGCCAAAGCGGGAGGGCAGGTGCAGATACGCAGTATTTT. Protein: CASSQSGRAGADTQYF.

This clone was detected a few times. The chain joins TRBV6-5 to TRBJ1-1; D gene unclear. The CDR3 contains 14 residues. The germline CDR1 and CDR2 sequences are MNHEY and SVGAGI. Trimming shortened V by 7 bases and J by 2 bases, and 14 bases separated the two germline ends. CDR3 sequence: CASIESHLNTEAFF. DNA for the CDR3: TGTGCCAGCATAGAGAGCCACCTTAACACTGAAGCTTTCTTT.

The chain uses TRBV9 and TRBJ2-3; TRBD1 is a possible D gene (5 bases). The CDR3 is 15 amino acids. Germline values: CDR1 SGDLS, CDR2 YYNGEE. V was trimmed by 5 bases and J by 0 bases, leaving 13 bases between them. As DNA, the CDR3 is TGTGCCAGCAGTCGACAGACGTCTAGCACAGATACGCAGTATTTT. Protein sequence: CASSRQTSSTDTQYF.

The rearrangement uses TRBV5-5 and TRBJ2-7; no clear D gene. Germline-derived CDR1 and CDR2 are SGHKS and YYEKEE (reference sequence). V lost 2 bases, J lost 6 bases, and 6 bases lay in between. The length of the CDR3 is 11 residues. The CDR3 sequence: CASSFRSEQYF. The CDR3 DNA sequence: TGTGCCAGCAGCTTCCGGAGCGAGCAGTACTTC.

The gene calls are TRBV24-1 and TRBJ2-7; the D is unclear. V shed 0 bases and J shed 7 bases, with 18 bases lying between them. The germline V gene encodes CDR1 KGHDR and CDR2 SFDVKD. This CDR3 is 16 amino acids long. CDR3 nucleotides: TGTGCCACCAGTGATTTGAGTAGGCAGACTGGTGGGGAGCAGTACTTC. It specifies CATSDLSRQTGGEQYF.

The CDR3 DNA sequence: TGCAGTGCTAGTCCGGGAACAAACACTGAAGCTTTCTTT. Encoded protein: CSASPGTNTEAFF. The chain combines TRBV20-1 with TRBJ1-1; D ambiguous. This CDR3 region has 13 residues. From germline, CDR1 is DFQATT and CDR2 SNEGSKA (reference sequence). V was shortened by 3 bases and J by 2 bases, with 10 bases between the two germline ends.

V gene TRBV6-1 combines with J gene TRBJ1-1; a possible D gene is TRBD1 (5 bases). Germline V gives CDR1 MNHNS, CDR2 SASEGT. V lost 0 bases and J lost 3, with 8 bases in between. The CDR3 spans 14 residues. CDR3 sequence: CASSEAGGDTEAFF. CDR3 in DNA: TGTGCCAGCAGTGAAGCGGGGGGGGACACTGAAGCTTTCTTT.

This chain uses TRBV4-1 with TRBJ1-6, with a tentative D call TRBD1 (5 bases). Trimming removed 7 bases at V and 4 bases at J, with 11 bases between. CDR1 and CDR2 from the germline V gene are MGHRA and YSYEKL. CDR3 length: 14 amino acids. The CDR3 nucleotides read TGCGCCAGCAACGAACAGGTGTATAATTCACCCCTCCACTTT. This gives the protein CASNEQVYNSPLHF.

V is TRBV9 and J is TRBJ2-1; 10 bases fit TRBD2. The junction had 9 bases not matched to a gene; V was cut back by 0 bases and J by 6 bases. The CDR3 extends over 17 amino acids. CDR1 SGDLS and CDR2 YYNGEE come from the germline V gene. The CDR3 loop is CASSVGAGGRFSNEQFF. Here the CDR3 DNA reads TGTGCCAGCAGCGTAGGAGCGGGGGGGAGATTTAGCAATGAGCAGTTCTTC.

V and J are TRBV23-1 and TRBJ1-4; D gene ambiguous. TRBV23-1 is an ORF, and what it does is uncertain. V was pared by 10 bases and J by 0 bases, with 18 bases between. The CDR3 contains 16 residues. DNA of the CDR3: TGCGCCAATAACGCGGCAGCCTTTGCAACTAATGAAAAACTGTTTTTT. As protein: CANNAAAFATNEKLFF.

J is TRBJ1-5 and V is TRBV6-5; 7 bases map to TRBD1. From germline, CDR1 is MNHEY and CDR2 SVGAGI. V trimming: 7 bases; J trimming: 4 bases; junction bases outside the gene matches: 7. The CDR3 covers 14 residues. CDR3: CASTLQGSNQPQHF. The CDR3 DNA is TGTGCCAGCACTTTACAGGGGTCTAATCAGCCCCAGCATTTT.

This clone turned up a few times. The CDR3, as DNA: TGTGCCAGCAGAAGAGGGAGCAATTCACCCCTCCACTTT. Residues: CASRRGSNSPLHF. The J gene is TRBJ1-6, the V gene TRBV12-3 or TRBV12-4; D gene uncertain. The CDR3 covers 13 residues. V gave up 6 bases and J gave up 7 bases, with 10 bases separating them.

The chain is built from TRBV6-5 and TRBJ2-1, with 10 positions matching TRBD2. Losses at the gene ends were 5 bases for V and 6 bases for J; bases not matched to a gene: 7. This CDR3 has 15 amino acids. CDR1 is MNHEY, CDR2 SVGAGI, per germline. CDR3 region: CASSPSGGAVNEQFF. Here the CDR3 DNA reads TGTGCCAGCAGTCCCAGCGGGGGGGCCGTCAATGAGCAGTTCTTC.

The chain couples TRBV19 to TRBJ2-1, with 8 positions matching TRBD1. Unmatched junction bases numbered 3, after V lost 9 bases and J lost 5 bases. Germline values: CDR1 LNHDA, CDR2 SQIVND (reference sequence). The CDR3 has 12 amino acids. The CDR3 loop reads CASRDRHNEQFF. DNA of the CDR3: TGTGCCAGCAGGGACAGGCACAATGAGCAGTTCTTC.

The chain uses TRBV7-6 and TRBJ1-6; 8 bases are shared with TRBD1. CDR3 size: 19 residues. The ends lost 3 bases at V and 6 bases at J; junction bases unmatched: 16. Germline CDR1 SGHVS, CDR2 FNYEAQ. For the CDR3, the DNA is TGTGCCAGCAGCTTCCGGGACAGGACGTTCCCCACGAGTAATTCACCCCTCCACTTT. Its protein product is CASSFRDRTFPTSNSPLHF.

This chain uses TRBV19 with TRBJ2-5; 10 bases are shared with TRBD1. This CDR3 has 15 residues. CDR1 LNHDA and CDR2 SQIVND come from the germline V gene (reference sequence). Trimming cost V 5 bases and J 4 bases; bases outside gene matches: 7. CDR3 sequence reads: CASSPLRQGAETQYF. The DNA of the CDR3 is TGTGCCAGTAGTCCCCTACGACAGGGGGCAGAGACCCAGTACTTC.

The chain employs TRBV7-9 and TRBJ2-2; tentative D call: TRBD2 (5 bases). The germline V gene encodes CDR1 SEHNR and CDR2 FQNEAQ (reference sequence). Trimming pared 7 bases from V and 4 bases from J, leaving 13 bases between. This CDR3 region has 14 residues. DNA of the CDR3: TGTGCCAGCAACGAAATGGGGAGCACCGGGGAGCTGTTTTTT. Translating gives CASNEMGSTGELFF.